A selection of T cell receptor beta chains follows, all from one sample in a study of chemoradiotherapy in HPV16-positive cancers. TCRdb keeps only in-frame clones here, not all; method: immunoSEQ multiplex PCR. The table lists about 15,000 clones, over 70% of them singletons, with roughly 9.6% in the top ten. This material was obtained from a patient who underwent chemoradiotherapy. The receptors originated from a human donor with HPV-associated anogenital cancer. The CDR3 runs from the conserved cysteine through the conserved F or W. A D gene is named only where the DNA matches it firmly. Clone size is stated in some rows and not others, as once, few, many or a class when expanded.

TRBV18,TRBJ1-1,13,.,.,CASLTSLETEAFF,TGTGCCAGCCTTACCAGCTTGGAGACTGAAGCTTTCTTT
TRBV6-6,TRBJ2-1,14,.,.,CASSPYSRDYEQFF,TGTGCCAGCAGTCCCTACAGCAGGGACTATGAGCAGTTCTTC
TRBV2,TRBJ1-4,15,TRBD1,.,CASRGQGAGSEKLFF,TGTGCCAGCAGGGGACAGGGGGCGGGTAGTGAAAAACTGTTTTTT
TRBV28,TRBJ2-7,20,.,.,CASSLPLADRLGRRTHEQYF,TGTGCCAGCAGTTTACCCCTGGCCGACCGACTAGGCCGAAGGACCCACGAGCAGTACTTC
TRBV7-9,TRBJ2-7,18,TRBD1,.,CASSSDRVWDDYSYEQYF,TGTGCCAGCAGCTCGGACAGGGTTTGGGATGACTACTCCTACGAGCAGTACTTC
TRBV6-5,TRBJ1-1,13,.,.,CASSSQVNTEAFF,TGTGCCAGCAGCTCACAGGTGAACACTGAAGCTTTCTTT
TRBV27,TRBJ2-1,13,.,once,CASSLEGYNEQFF,TGTGCCAGCAGTTTAGAAGGGTACAATGAGCAGTTCTTC
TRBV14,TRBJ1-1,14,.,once,CASSQLRPGTEAFF,TGTGCCAGCAGCCAATTGAGACCTGGAACTGAAGCTTTCTTT
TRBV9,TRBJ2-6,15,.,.,CASSPRGSGANVLTF,TGTGCCAGCAGCCCCCGCGGCTCCGGGGCCAACGTCCTGACTTTC
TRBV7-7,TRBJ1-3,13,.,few,CASHRGTGNTIYF,TGTGCTAGTCATAGGGGGACTGGAAACACCATATATTTT
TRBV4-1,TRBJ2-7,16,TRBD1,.,CASSQARPGQGYEQYF,TGCGCCAGCAGCCAAGCTAGACCGGGACAGGGCTACGAGCAGTACTTC